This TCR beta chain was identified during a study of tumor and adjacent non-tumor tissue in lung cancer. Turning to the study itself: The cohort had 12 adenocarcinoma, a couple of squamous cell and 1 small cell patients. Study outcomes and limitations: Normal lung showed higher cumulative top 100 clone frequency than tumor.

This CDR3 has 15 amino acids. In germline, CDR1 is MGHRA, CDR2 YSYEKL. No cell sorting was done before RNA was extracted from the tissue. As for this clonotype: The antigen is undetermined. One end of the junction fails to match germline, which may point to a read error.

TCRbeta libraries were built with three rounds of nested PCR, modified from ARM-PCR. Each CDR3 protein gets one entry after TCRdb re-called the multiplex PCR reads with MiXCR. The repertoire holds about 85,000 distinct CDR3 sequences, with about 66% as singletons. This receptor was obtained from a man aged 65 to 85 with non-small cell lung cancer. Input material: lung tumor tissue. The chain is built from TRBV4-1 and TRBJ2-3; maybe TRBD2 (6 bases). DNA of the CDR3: TGTGCCAGCAGCCTCGGGCCCCCTGGGGGGGATACGCAGTATTTT. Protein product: CASSLGPPGGDTQYF.